What follows are 7 T cell receptor beta chains derived from one specimen sequenced in a study of blood T cell repertoires in COVID-19. Assay: immunoSEQ multiplex PCR; the TCRdb copy retains only in-frame clones and omits some. Of a few hundred thousand clones listed, around 90% are singletons. Sequencing was carried out using peripheral blood. All receptors come from a man in his late teens or twenties with active or convalescent COVID-19.

The gene calls are TRBV5-1 and TRBJ1-1; D not certain. Germline V gene data show CDR1 as SGHRS and CDR2 as YFSETQ. Deletions cut 4 bases from V and 0 bases from J, with 7 bases between. The CDR3 is 13 amino acids. The CDR3 region is CASSPTMNTEAFF. The CDR3 nucleotides read TGCGCCAGCAGCCCCACAATGAACACTGAAGCTTTCTTT.

This chain joins TRBV11-3 and TRBJ2-3; TRBD1 agrees at 9 bases. Germline V CDR1 and CDR2: SGHNT, YENEEA. The V and J ends lost 4 bases and 1 base, in that order; junction bases with no gene match: 3. CDR3 length: 15 residues. The DNA for the CDR3 is TGTGCCAGCAGCTCCAGGACAGGGGGCACAGATACGCAGTATTTT. Residues: CASSSRTGGTDTQYF.

This sequence joins TRBV10-3 and TRBJ1-2; D gene ambiguous. Germline assignment: CDR1 ENHRY and CDR2 SYGVKD. CDR3 length equals 12 residues. Trimming shortened V by 3 bases and J by 10 bases, and 12 bases separated the two germline ends. CDR3 nucleotides: TGTGCCATCAGTGATCTCGGGTCTCTCTACACCTTC. The encoded protein is CAISDLGSLYTF.

This clone was counted a single time. This sequence joins TRBV27 and TRBJ1-3; TRBD1 is a possible D gene (5 bases). The germline gives CDR1 MNHEY, CDR2 SMNVEV (reference sequence). This CDR3 has 15 residues. The V gene lost 4 bases and the J gene lost 0 bases, with 10 bases spanning the gap. The CDR3 region has the DNA TGTGCCAGCAGTTCAAACAGGCCCTCTGGAAACACCATATATTTT. Translating gives CASSSNRPSGNTIYF.

This clone has just a few counts. The chain is built from TRBV6-5 and TRBJ2-3, with D maybe TRBD1 (6 bases). Trimming removed 8 bases at V and 1 base at J, with 10 bases between. Per the germline V gene, CDR1 is MNHEY and CDR2 is SVGAGI. This CDR3 contains 13 residues. The CDR3: CASRRQGTDTQYF. The DNA of the CDR3 is TGTGCCAGCCGGAGACAGGGCACAGATACGCAGTATTTT.

This sequence joins TRBV4-1 and TRBJ1-2; 7 nucleotides agree with TRBD1. J was trimmed by 8 bases and V by 1 base; bases with no gene match: 4. This CDR3 is 13 amino acids long. Germline CDR1 MGHRA, CDR2 YSYEKL. CDR3 residues: CASSQVGGLGYTF. In nucleotides, the CDR3 is TGCGCCAGCAGCCAAGTAGGGGGCTTGGGCTACACCTTC.

A few counts support this clone. This chain joins TRBV7-2 and TRBJ2-4, with D tentatively TRBD2 (5 bases). The CDR3 extends over 17 amino acids. V gave up 2 bases and J gave up 0 bases, with 14 bases separating them. Germline V lookup: CDR1 SGHTA, CDR2 FQGNSA. The CDR3 nucleotides read TGTGCCAGCAGCTTACTCGGCCTAGCCCTAGCCAAAAACATTCAGTACTTC. Its translation is CASSLLGLALAKNIQYF.